This T cell receptor beta chain comes out of a study of cytomegalovirus exposure and HLA in healthy donors. As regards this clone: Antigen unknown.

Trimming left V 3 bases short and J 4 bases short, with 10 bases between. CDR1 and CDR2 (germline): WNHNN, SYGVQD (reference sequence). The CDR3 has 14 residues. Study-level findings and limits: CMV serostatus was the only immune exposure information that was available. A later analysis reported that several of the most significant clusters appeared to be linked to common viral pathogens, among them Epstein-Barr virus. Some public TCRs appeared in many individuals, while most sequences were rare. Later analysis associated a missense DCLRE1C variant with TCR beta V- and J-gene trimming.

The primer mix had 60 Vbeta and 13 Jbeta primers. Produced via immunoSEQ multiplex PCR; TCRdb's table is partial and in-frame only. Seen here are about 240,000 clones, 85% observed once, and the top ten hold approximately 0.24%. This sequence originates from a girl aged 2 to 10 in good health and CMV-seronegative. The source material was PBMCs. This chain uses TRBV10-1 with TRBJ2-4; weak D call: TRBD2 (5 bases). The DNA of the CDR3 is TGCGCCAGCAGTGATCCGGGAACTAAAAACATTCAGTACTTC. This codes for CASSDPGTKNIQYF.